Shown below are 5 T cell receptor beta chains from a single sample sequenced in a study of T cell responses to AZD1222 COVID-19 vaccine. This table comes from immunoSEQ multiplex PCR, and its TCRdb copy is limited to in-frame clones, with some not included. The sample includes under 170,000 clones, approximately 90% seen only once; the top ten take 3% to 3.5%. The sequencing used peripheral blood, collected 28 days after the second AZD1222 dose. Receptors originate from an adult who received the AZD1222 COVID-19 vaccine.

This clone is a singleton in its sample. The chain employs TRBV12-3 or TRBV12-4 and TRBJ2-7, with no clear D. This CDR3 contains 12 residues. With 2 bases removed from V and 2 bases from J, the gap between germline ends came to 4 bases. CDR3 sequence (DNA): TGTGCCAGCAGTTTATATGCCTACGAGCAGTACTTC. Its translation is CASSLYAYEQYF.

This chain uses TRBV19 with TRBJ2-3; TRBD2 matches 13 bases. Germline V gives CDR1 LNHDA, CDR2 SQIVND (reference sequence). The CDR3 loop spans 18 amino acids. The V gene end was trimmed by 3 bases and the J gene end by 5 bases; junction bases not matched to a gene: 11. CDR3: CASSILRELAGGQDTQYF. The DNA for the CDR3 is TGTGCCAGTAGTATTCTCCGGGAACTAGCGGGAGGGCAAGATACGCAGTATTTT.

This clone has just a few counts. V and J are TRBV3-1 (or the pseudogene TRBV3-2) and TRBJ2-2, with TRBD2 matching over 13 bases. The CDR3 extends over 18 amino acids. V trimming: 2 bases; J trimming: 7 bases; junction bases outside the gene matches: 10. Looked up from germline, CDR1 is LGHDT and CDR2 is YNNKEL (reference sequence). CDR3 sequence: CASSQRTSGRATVGELFF. CDR3 coding DNA: TGTGCCAGCAGCCAACGAACTAGCGGGAGGGCCACGGTCGGGGAGCTGTTTTTT.

The chain couples TRBV30 to TRBJ1-1, with 9 bases aligning to TRBD1. The germline CDR1 and CDR2 sequences are GTSNPN and SVGIG (reference sequence). Trimming at V came to 1 base and at J to 5 bases, leaving 11 bases not matched to a gene. This CDR3 has 16 residues. CDR3 amino acids: CAWSASGQGRETEAFF. The CDR3 nucleotides are TGTGCCTGGAGTGCCTCCGGACAGGGGCGGGAGACTGAAGCTTTCTTT.

This clone has only a few counts. The rearrangement joins TRBV5-6 to TRBJ1-1, with D unresolved. Germline lookup yields CDR1 SGHDT and CDR2 YYEEEE. Trimming left V 2 bases short and J 0 bases short, with 17 bases between. This CDR3 spans 17 amino acids. CDR3 DNA sequence: TGTGCCAGCAGCTTTGGACGGACCTTTCGATTGAACACTGAAGCTTTCTTT. Its translation: CASSFGRTFRLNTEAFF.